These 15 T cell receptor beta chains were all obtained from the same sample, sequenced in a study of blood T cell repertoires in COVID-19. Using immunoSEQ multiplex PCR, the repertoire was profiled, and TCRdb retains in-frame clones only, with some absent. The table lists over 150,000 clones, 85% to 90% of them singletons. What was sequenced was peripheral blood. These receptors originate from a man in his fifties with active or convalescent COVID-19.

The gene calls are TRBV7-2 and TRBJ1-1; D is uncertain. Germline V CDR1 and CDR2: SGHTA, FQGNSA. The CDR3 has 13 residues. With 5 bases removed from V and 3 bases from J, the gap between germline ends came to 10 bases. The CDR3 spells CASSTEVDTEAFF. The CDR3 coding sequence is TGTGCCAGCAGCACCGAGGTGGACACTGAAGCTTTCTTT.

The chain uses TRBV19 and TRBJ2-5; D remains ambiguous. CDR3 size: 15 residues. Looked up from germline, CDR1 is LNHDA and CDR2 is SQIVND (reference sequence). Trimming removed 4 bases at V and 5 bases at J, with 17 bases between. The CDR3 spells CASSTSREAAETQYF. The CDR3 DNA reads as TGTGCCAGTAGTACCTCTCGAGAGGCCGCGGAGACCCAGTACTTC.

The rearrangement links TRBV6-5 to TRBJ1-1; no clear D gene. V was clipped by 7 bases and J by 0 bases, with 9 bases between them. This CDR3 has 13 amino acids. Germline V CDR1 and CDR2: MNHEY, SVGAGI. The CDR3 reads CASTAQMNTEAFF. In nucleotides, the CDR3 is TGTGCCAGCACAGCACAGATGAACACTGAAGCTTTCTTT.

The chain is built from TRBV25-1 and TRBJ2-3; D perhaps matches TRBD1 (6 bases). Germline V gene data show CDR1 as MGHDK and CDR2 as SYGVNS. V dropped 1 base and J dropped 0 bases, with 14 bases sitting between them. The CDR3 spans 17 residues. The CDR3 DNA follows: TGTGCCAGCAGTGAATTGGGCAGGGGAGCTAGCACAGATACGCAGTATTTT. Translation: CASSELGRGASTDTQYF.

The chain carries TRBV4-1 and TRBJ1-2; 11 nucleotides line up with TRBD1. The CDR3 has 15 amino acids. Germline V gene lookup returns CDR1 MGHRA and CDR2 YSYEKL. The J segment lost 3 bases and the V segment lost 1 base, leaving 1 base of the junction unmatched. This chain's CDR3 is CASSQGTGGHYGYTF. CDR3 DNA: TGCGCCAGCAGCCAAGGGACAGGGGGCCACTATGGCTACACCTTC.

V gene TRBV18 combines with J gene TRBJ1-5, with a possible D match to TRBD1 (5 bases). This CDR3 has 13 residues. Trimming shortened V by 4 bases and J by 3 bases, and 7 bases separated the two germline ends. CDR1 is KGHSH, CDR2 LQKENI, per germline. The CDR3 spells CASSQGLNQPQHF. As DNA, the CDR3 is TGTGCCAGCTCACAGGGGCTCAATCAGCCCCAGCATTTT.

This clone was counted between two and nine times. The chain recombines TRBV2 with TRBJ2-7, with 7 bases identical to TRBD2. Germline loops: CDR1 SNHLY, CDR2 FYNNEI. The CDR3 is 14 residues long. V lost 6 bases to trimming and J lost 0 bases; unmatched junction nucleotides: 5. CDR3 nucleotide sequence: TGTGCCAGCAGCCGGGACTACTCCTCCTACGAGCAGTACTTC. Amino acids: CASSRDYSSYEQYF.

V usage is TRBV6-2 or TRBV6-3 and J usage is TRBJ1-1; D ambiguous. V was pared by 2 bases and J by 6 bases, with 10 bases between. The CDR3 totals 13 residues. The germline V gene has CDR1 MNHEY and CDR2 SVGEGT. CDR3 nucleotides: TGTGCCAGCAGTTACGGGGAGTATGCTGAAGCTTTCTTT. Translation: CASSYGEYAEAFF.

The chain couples TRBV29-1 to TRBJ1-4, with D possibly matching TRBD1 (5 bases). The CDR3 has 14 residues. Germline CDR1 reads SQVTM; CDR2 reads ANQGSEA. V lost 7 bases and J lost 0, with 12 bases in between. CDR3 sequence: CSAADSATNEKLFF. DNA for the CDR3: TGCAGCGCCGCAGACAGTGCAACTAATGAAAAACTGTTTTTT.

The chain links TRBV27 to TRBJ2-1; tentatively, D is TRBD1 (6 bases). V gave up 5 bases and J gave up 7 bases, with 12 bases separating them. In germline, CDR1 is MNHEY, CDR2 SMNVEV (reference sequence). The CDR3 is 13 amino acids. In nucleotides, the CDR3 is TGTGCCAGCAGTGCCCTCAGGGGTAATGAGCAGTTCTTC. Translation gives CASSALRGNEQFF.

The chain links TRBV6-6 to TRBJ2-2; D perhaps matches TRBD2 (5 bases). The V gene lost 8 bases and the J gene lost 0 bases, with 10 bases spanning the gap. The CDR3 covers 14 residues. Germline V gene sequence: CDR1 MNHNY, CDR2 SVGAGI (reference sequence). CDR3 in amino acids: CASGRLTNTGELFF. The DNA for the CDR3 is TGTGCCAGCGGTCGACTAACGAACACCGGGGAGCTGTTTTTT.

The gene calls are TRBV15 and TRBJ2-3, with 10 bases lining up with TRBD2. The ends lost 9 bases at V and 1 base at J; junction bases unmatched: 7. This CDR3 contains 15 residues. The germline V gene has CDR1 LNHNV and CDR2 YYDKDF (reference sequence). Written as DNA, the CDR3 is TGTGCCACGAAGCGGCTAGCGGGAGGCACAGATACGCAGTATTTT. Translating it yields CATKRLAGGTDTQYF.

The chain employs TRBV6-2 or TRBV6-3 and TRBJ2-1; weak D call: TRBD2 (5 bases). Germline V gene data show CDR1 as MNHEY and CDR2 as SVGEGT. The CDR3 is 15 residues long. V lost 3 bases to trimming and J lost 2 bases, with 11 bases between them. DNA of the CDR3: TGTGCCAGCAGTTATAGGGAGTATGCCTACAATGAGCAGTTCTTC. It codes for CASSYREYAYNEQFF.

The table lists this clone with a few counts. The V call is TRBV2, the J call TRBJ2-1; a possible D gene is TRBD1 (6 bases). The CDR3 loop spans 15 amino acids. V lost 0 bases and J 4 bases, leaving 10 bases between the germline ends. Germline assignment: CDR1 SNHLY and CDR2 FYNNEI. The CDR3 sequence: CASSEANRVYNEQFF. CDR3 bases: TGTGCCAGCAGTGAAGCGAACAGGGTGTACAATGAGCAGTTCTTC.

This chain links TRBV7-6 with TRBJ2-5, with D perhaps TRBD1 (5 bases). CDR1 SGHVS and CDR2 FNYEAQ come from the germline V gene. The CDR3 length is 15 residues. V was pared by 0 bases and J by 5 bases, with 13 bases between. The CDR3 protein is CASSLAPGFGETQYF. The CDR3 DNA is TGTGCCAGCAGCTTAGCCCCAGGGTTCGGGGAGACCCAGTACTTC.